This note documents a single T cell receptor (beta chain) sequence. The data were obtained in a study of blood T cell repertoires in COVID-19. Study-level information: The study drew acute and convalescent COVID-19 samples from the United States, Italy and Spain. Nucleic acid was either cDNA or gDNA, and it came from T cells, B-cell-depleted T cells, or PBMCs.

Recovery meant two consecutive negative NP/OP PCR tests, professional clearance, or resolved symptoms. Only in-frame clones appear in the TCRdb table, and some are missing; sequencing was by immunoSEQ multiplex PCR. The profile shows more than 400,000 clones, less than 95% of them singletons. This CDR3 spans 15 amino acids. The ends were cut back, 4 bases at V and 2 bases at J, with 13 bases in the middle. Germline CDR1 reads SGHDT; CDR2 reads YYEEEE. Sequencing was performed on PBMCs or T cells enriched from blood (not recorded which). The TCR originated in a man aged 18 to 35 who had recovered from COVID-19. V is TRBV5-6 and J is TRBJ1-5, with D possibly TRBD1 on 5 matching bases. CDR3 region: CASSTGGGGNQPQHF. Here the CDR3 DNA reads TGTGCCAGCAGCACTGGGGGGGGTGGCAATCAGCCCCAGCATTTT. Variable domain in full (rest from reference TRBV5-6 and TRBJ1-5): DAGVTQSPTHLIKTRGQQVTLRCSPKSGHDTVSWYQQALGQGPQFIFQYYEEEERQRGNFPDRFSGHQFPNYSSELNVNALLLGDSALYLCASSTGGGGNQPQHFGDGTRLSIL.